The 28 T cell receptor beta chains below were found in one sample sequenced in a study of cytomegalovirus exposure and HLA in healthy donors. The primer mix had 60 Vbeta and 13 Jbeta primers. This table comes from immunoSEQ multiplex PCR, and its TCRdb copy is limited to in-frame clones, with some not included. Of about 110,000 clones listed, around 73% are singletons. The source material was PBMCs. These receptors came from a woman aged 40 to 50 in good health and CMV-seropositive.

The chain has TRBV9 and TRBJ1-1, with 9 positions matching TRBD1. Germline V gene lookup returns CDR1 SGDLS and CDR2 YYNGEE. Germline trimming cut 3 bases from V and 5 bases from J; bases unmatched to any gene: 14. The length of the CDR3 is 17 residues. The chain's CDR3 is CASSADRGTGAKTEAFF. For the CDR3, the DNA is TGTGCCAGCAGCGCCGACAGGGGGACCGGAGCAAAGACTGAAGCTTTCTTT.

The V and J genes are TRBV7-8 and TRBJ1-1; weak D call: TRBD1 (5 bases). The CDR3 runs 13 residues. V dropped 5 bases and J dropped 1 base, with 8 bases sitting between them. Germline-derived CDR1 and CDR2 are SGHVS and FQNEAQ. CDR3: CASSRGRNTEAFF. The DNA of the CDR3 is TGTGCCAGCAGCAGGGGTCGGAACACTGAAGCTTTCTTT. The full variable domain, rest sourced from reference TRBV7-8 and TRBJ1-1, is GAGVSQSPRYKVAKRGQDVALRCDPISGHVSLFWYQQALGQGPEFLTYFQNEAQLDKSGLPSDRFFAERPEGSVSTLKIQRTQQEDSAVYLCASSRGRNTEAFFGQGTRLTVV.

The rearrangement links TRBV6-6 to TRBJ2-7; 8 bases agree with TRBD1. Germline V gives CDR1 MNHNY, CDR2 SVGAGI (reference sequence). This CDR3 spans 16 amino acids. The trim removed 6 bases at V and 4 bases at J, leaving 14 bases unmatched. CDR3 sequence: CASSRAGQEKVYEQYF. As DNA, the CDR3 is TGTGCCAGCAGCCGCGCGGGACAGGAAAAAGTGTACGAGCAGTACTTC.

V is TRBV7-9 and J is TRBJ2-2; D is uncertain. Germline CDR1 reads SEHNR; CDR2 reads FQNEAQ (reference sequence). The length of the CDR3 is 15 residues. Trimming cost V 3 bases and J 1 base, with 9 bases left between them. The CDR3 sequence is CASSFDILNTGELFF. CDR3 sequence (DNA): TGTGCCAGCAGCTTCGACATTTTGAACACCGGGGAGCTGTTTTTT.

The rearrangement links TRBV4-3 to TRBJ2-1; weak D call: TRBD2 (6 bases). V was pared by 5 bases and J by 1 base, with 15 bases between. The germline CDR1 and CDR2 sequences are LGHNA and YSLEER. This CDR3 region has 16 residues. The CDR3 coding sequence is TGCGCCAGCAGCGAATTAGCGGAGGTTTCCTACAATGAGCAGTTCTTC. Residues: CASSELAEVSYNEQFF.

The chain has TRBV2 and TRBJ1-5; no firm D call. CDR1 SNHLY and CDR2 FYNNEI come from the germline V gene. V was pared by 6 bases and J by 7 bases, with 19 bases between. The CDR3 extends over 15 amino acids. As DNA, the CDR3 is TGTGCCAGCAGCCAGGAGGTTAGAATGGGCCAGCCCCAGCATTTT. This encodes CASSQEVRMGQPQHF. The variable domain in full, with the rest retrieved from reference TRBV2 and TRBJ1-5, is EPEVTQTPSHQVTQMGQEVILRCVPISNHLYFYWYRQILGQKVEFLVSFYNNEISEKSEIFDDQFSVERPDGSNFTLKIRSTKLEDSAMYFCASSQEVRMGQPQHFGDGTRLSIL.

This CDR3 reads CSAGGESYTGELFF. The CDR3 DNA is TGCAGCGCCGGAGGCGAAAGCTACACCGGGGAGCTGTTTTTT. The chain couples TRBV29-1 to TRBJ2-2; D is possibly TRBD2 (5 bases). V lost 7 bases, J lost 3 bases, and 15 bases lay in between. CDR3 length equals 14 residues. CDR1 and CDR2 from the germline V gene are SQVTM and ANQGSEA.

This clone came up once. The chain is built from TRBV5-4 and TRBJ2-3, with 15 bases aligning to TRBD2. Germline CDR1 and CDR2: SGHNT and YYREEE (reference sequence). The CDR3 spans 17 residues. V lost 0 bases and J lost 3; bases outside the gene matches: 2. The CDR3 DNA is TGTGCCAGCAGCTTGGCCGGGACTAGCGGGAGGACAGATACGCAGTATTTT. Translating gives CASSLAGTSGRTDTQYF.

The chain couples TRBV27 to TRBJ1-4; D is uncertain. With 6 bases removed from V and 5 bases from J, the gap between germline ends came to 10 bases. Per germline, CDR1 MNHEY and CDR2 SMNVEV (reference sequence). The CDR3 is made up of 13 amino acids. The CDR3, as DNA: TGTGCCAGCAGACGAGGCCTGAATGAAAAACTGTTTTTT. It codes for CASRRGLNEKLFF. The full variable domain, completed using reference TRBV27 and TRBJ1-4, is EAQVTQNPRYLITVTGKKLTVTCSQNMNHEYMSWYRQDPGLGLRQIYYSMNVEVTDKGDVPEGYKVSRKEKRNFPLILESPSPNQTSLYFCASRRGLNEKLFFGSGTQLSVL.

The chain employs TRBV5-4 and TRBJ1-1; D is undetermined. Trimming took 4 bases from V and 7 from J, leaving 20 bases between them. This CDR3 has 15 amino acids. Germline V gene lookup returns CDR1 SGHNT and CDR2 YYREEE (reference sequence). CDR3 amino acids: CASSQSDQEGHEAFF. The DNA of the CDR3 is TGTGCCAGCAGCCAATCGGATCAGGAGGGCCATGAAGCTTTCTTT.

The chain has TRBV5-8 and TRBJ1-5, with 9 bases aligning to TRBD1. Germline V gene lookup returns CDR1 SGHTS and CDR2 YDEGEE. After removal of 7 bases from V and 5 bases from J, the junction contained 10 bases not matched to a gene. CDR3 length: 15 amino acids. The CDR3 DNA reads TGTGCCAGCCGGGGGACAGGGCAAAAGCATCAGCCCCAGCATTTT. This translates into CASRGTGQKHQPQHF.

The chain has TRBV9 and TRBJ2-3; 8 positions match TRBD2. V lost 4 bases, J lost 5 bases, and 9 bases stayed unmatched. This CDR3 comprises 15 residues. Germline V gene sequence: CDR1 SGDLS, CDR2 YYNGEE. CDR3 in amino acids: CASSTPGGARDTQYF. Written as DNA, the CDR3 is TGTGCCAGCAGCACCCCCGGGGGGGCTAGAGATACGCAGTATTTT.

CDR3 sequence (DNA): TGTGCCAGCAGTTATCTCCAGGGGGCTGACGAGCAGTACTTC. As protein: CASSYLQGADEQYF. This chain uses TRBV6-1 with TRBJ2-7, with TRBD1 matching 8 bases. J gave up 5 bases and V 5 bases, and 8 bases lay outside the gene matches. The CDR3 extends over 14 amino acids. Germline V CDR1 and CDR2: MNHNS, SASEGT.

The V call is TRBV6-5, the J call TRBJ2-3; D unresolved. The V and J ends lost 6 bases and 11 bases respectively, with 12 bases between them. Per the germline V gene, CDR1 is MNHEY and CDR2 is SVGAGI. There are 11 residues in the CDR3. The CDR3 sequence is CASRGPVGQYF. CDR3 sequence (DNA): TGTGCCAGCAGGGGCCCTGTGGGGCAGTATTTT.

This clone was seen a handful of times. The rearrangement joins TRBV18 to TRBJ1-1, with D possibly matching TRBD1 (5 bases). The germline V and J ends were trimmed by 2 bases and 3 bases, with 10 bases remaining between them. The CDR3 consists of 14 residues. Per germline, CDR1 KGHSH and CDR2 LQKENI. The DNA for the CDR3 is TGTGCCAGCTCACCATACACAGGTTACACTGAAGCTTTCTTT. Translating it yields CASSPYTGYTEAFF.

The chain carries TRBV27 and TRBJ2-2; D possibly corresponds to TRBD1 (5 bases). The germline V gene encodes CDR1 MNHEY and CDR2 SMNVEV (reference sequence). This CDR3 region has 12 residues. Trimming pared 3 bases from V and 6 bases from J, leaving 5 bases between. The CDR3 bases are TGTGCCAGCAGTTTCAGGGCCGGGGAGCTGTTTTTT. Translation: CASSFRAGELFF.

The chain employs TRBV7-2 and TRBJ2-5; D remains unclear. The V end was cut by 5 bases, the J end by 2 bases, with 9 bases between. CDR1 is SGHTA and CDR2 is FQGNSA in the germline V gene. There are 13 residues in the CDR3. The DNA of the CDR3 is TGTGCCAGCAGCCGACGGGTACAAGAGACCCAGTACTTC. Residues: CASSRRVQETQYF.

CDR3 protein: CASRSGQGINYGYTF. The DNA of the CDR3 is TGTGCCAGCAGATCTGGACAGGGAATTAACTATGGCTACACCTTC. The rearrangement links TRBV9 to TRBJ1-2; 8 nucleotides agree with TRBD1. Germline CDR1 SGDLS, CDR2 YYNGEE. V shed 5 bases, J shed 1 base, and the junction held 7 bases outside the gene matches. CDR3 length equals 15 residues.

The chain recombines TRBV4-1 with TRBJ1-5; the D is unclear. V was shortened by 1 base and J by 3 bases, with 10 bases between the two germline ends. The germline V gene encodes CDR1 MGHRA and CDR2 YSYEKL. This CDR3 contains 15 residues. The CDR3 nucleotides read TGCGCCAGCAGCCAAGGGTTCAGATTCAATCAGCCCCAGCATTTT. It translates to CASSQGFRFNQPQHF.

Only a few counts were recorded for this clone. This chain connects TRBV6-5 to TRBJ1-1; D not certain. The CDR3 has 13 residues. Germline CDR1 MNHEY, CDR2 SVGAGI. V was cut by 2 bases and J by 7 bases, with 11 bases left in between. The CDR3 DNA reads TGTGCCAGCAGTTACCCAGGCAGGAATGAAGCTTTCTTT. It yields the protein CASSYPGRNEAFF.

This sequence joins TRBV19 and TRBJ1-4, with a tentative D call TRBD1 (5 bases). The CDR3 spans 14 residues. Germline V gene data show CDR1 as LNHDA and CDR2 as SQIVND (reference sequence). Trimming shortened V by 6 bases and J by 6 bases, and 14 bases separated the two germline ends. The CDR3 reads CASSLGGIDEKLFF. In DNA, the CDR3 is TGTGCCAGTAGCCTCGGGGGGATCGATGAAAAACTGTTTTTT.

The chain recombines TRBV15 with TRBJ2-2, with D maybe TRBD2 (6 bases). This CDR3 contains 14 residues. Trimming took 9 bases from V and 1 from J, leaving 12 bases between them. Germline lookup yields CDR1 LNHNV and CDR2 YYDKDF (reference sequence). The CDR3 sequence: CATGGRENTGELFF. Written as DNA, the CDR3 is TGTGCCACGGGGGGACGCGAGAACACCGGGGAGCTGTTTTTT.

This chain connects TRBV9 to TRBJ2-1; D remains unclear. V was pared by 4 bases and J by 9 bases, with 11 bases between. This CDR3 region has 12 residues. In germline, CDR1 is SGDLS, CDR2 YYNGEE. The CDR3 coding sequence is TGTGCCAGCAGCCCCCCTAGTATTGAGCAGTTCTTC. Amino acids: CASSPPSIEQFF.

The DNA of the CDR3 is TGTGCCAGCAGGCCTGGACAGGGGAGCTTTTATGGCTACACCTTC. Its protein is CASRPGQGSFYGYTF. The chain is built from TRBV6-4 and TRBJ1-2; TRBD1 matches at 9 bases. Germline loops: CDR1 MRHNA, CDR2 SNTAGT. Unmatched junction bases numbered 10, after V lost 6 bases and J lost 5 bases. The CDR3 loop spans 15 amino acids.

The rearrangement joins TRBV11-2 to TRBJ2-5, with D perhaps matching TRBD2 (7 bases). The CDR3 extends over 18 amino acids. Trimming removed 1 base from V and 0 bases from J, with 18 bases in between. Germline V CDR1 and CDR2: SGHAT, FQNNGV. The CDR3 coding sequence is TGTGCCAGCAGCTTAGCTCGTAGGGGGGGTGGCTACCAAGAGACCCAGTACTTC. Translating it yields CASSLARRGGGYQETQYF.

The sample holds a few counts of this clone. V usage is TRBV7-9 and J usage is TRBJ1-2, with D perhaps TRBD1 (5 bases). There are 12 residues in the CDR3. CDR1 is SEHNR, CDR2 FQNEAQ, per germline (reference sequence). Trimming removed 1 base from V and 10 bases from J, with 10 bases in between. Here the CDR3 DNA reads TGTGCCAGCAGCTTAGATGGGACTGTCTACACCTTC. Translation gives CASSLDGTVYTF. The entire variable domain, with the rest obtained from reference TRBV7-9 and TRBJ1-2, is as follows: DTGVSQNPRHKITKRGQNVTFRCDPISEHNRLYWYRQTLGQGPEFLTYFQNEAQLEKSRLLSDRFSAERPKGSFSTLEIQRTEQGDSAMYLCASSLDGTVYTFGSGTRLTVV.

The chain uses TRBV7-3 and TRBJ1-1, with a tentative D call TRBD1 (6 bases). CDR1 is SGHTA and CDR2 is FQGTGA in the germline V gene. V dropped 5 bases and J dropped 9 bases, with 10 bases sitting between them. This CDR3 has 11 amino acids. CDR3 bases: TGTGCCAGCAGCATCGGGGGGCAAGCTTTCTTT. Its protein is CASSIGGQAFF.

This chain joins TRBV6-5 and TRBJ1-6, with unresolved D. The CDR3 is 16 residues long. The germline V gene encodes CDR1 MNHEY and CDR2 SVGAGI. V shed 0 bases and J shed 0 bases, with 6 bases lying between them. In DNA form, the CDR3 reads TGTGCCAGCAGTTACTCGGCGGGCTCCTATAATTCACCCCTCCACTTT. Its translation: CASSYSAGSYNSPLHF.